The rows below give T cell receptor beta chains drawn from one sample of a study of cytotoxic CD8 clonotypes in ibrutinib-treated CLL. Clones were read by immunoSEQ multiplex PCR, and TCRdb kept only the in-frame ones, dropping some. The table shows 200,000 to 250,000 clones, with roughly three quarters occurring only once. The sequencing here drew on PBMCs, taken after 12 months of ibrutinib treatment. All receptors come from a human donor with chronic lymphocytic leukemia. The CDR3 runs from the conserved cysteine through the conserved F or W. Fields, in order: D gene, J gene, clone size, V gene, CDR3 protein, CDR3 DNA. The D gene is left open where the match is weak. Clone size is given for some rows only: seen once, a few or many times, or a class if the clone is expanded.

>NA|TRBJ1-1|NA|TRBV5-1
CASRLEVNTEAFF
TGCGCCAGCAGACTGGAGGTAAACACTGAAGCTTTCTTT
>NA|TRBJ2-5|NA|TRBV14
CASSQEIGSIVETQYF
TGTGCCAGCAGCCAAGAAATCGGGAGCATTGTAGAGACCCAGTACTTC
>NA|TRBJ2-3|NA|TRBV7-6
CASSLSEDTQYF
TGTGCCAGCAGCTTATCAGAAGATACGCAGTATTTT
>NA|TRBJ1-2|NA|TRBV19
CASSILLGGVYGYTF
TGTGCCAGTAGTATTTTATTAGGAGGGGTCTATGGCTACACCTTC
>NA|TRBJ1-2|NA|TRBV28
CASSPRGPPSRGYTF
TGTGCCAGCAGTCCTCGAGGGCCCCCCTCGCGTGGCTACACCTTC
>NA|TRBJ2-6|NA|TRBV28
CASRPHSGANVLTF
TGTGCCAGCAGACCTCACTCTGGGGCCAACGTCCTGACTTTC
>TRBD1|TRBJ1-5|NA|TRBV4-1
CASSQLGTGNQPQHF
TGCGCCAGCAGCCAGCTCGGGACAGGTAATCAGCCCCAGCATTTT
>NA|TRBJ1-1|NA|TRBV4-1
CASSLTAMNTEAFF
TGCGCCAGCAGCCTGACGGCTATGAACACTGAAGCTTTCTTT
>NA|TRBJ2-1|NA|TRBV6-1
CASRQYNEQFF
TGTGCCAGCAGACAGTACAATGAGCAGTTCTTC
>TRBD1|TRBJ1-2|NA|TRBV4-1
CASSHTTGGSNYGYTF
TGCGCCAGCAGCCACACTACAGGGGGCTCAAACTATGGCTACACCTTC
>TRBD1|TRBJ1-3|NA|TRBV5-4
CASSKTGDSGNTIYF
TGTGCCAGCAGCAAGACAGGGGATTCTGGAAACACCATATATTTT
>NA|TRBJ2-1|NA|TRBV5-1
CASSLGLNHNEQFF
TGCGCCAGCAGCCTCGGACTAAACCACAATGAGCAGTTCTTC
>NA|TRBJ2-5|NA|TRBV9
CASSVAGPDQETQYF
TGTGCCAGCAGCGTAGCCGGGCCGGACCAAGAGACCCAGTACTTC
>TRBD1|TRBJ2-5|NA|TRBV19
CASSPGQLQETQYF
TGTGCCAGTAGCCCGGGACAGCTCCAAGAGACCCAGTACTTC
>NA|TRBJ1-6|NA|TRBV28
CASSLQLNNSPLHF
TGTGCCAGCAGTTTACAGCTCAATAATTCACCCCTCCACTTT
>NA|TRBJ1-1|NA|TRBV6-5
CASSPTGRNTEAFF
TGTGCCAGCAGTCCTACAGGCAGGAACACTGAAGCTTTCTTT
>NA|TRBJ1-6|NA|TRBV16
CASSQQDSPLHF
TGTGCCAGCAGCCAACAAGATTCACCCCTCCACTTT
>NA|TRBJ2-1|few|TRBV7-9
CASSLIPLGKDEQFF
TGTGCCAGCAGCTTAATACCTTTGGGGAAGGATGAGCAGTTCTTC
>NA|TRBJ2-1|NA|TRBV19
CASTHSAGNNEQFF
TGTGCCAGTACCCACTCAGCGGGCAACAATGAGCAGTTCTTC
>TRBD2|TRBJ2-2|NA|TRBV9
CASSSRTSGGHNTGELFF
TGTGCCAGCAGCTCTAGGACTAGCGGGGGCCACAACACCGGGGAGCTGTTTTTT
>TRBD2|TRBJ2-2|NA|TRBV29-1
CSVGKSGRRSGELFF
TGCAGCGTTGGTAAAAGCGGGAGGCGGTCCGGGGAGCTGTTTTTT
>TRBD1|TRBJ1-2|NA|TRBV5-6
CASSRGQGRGYTF
TGTGCCAGCAGCCGAGGACAGGGCCGGGGCTACACCTTC
>NA|TRBJ2-3|NA|TRBV6-1
CASLGWSTDTQYF
TGTGCCAGCTTGGGTTGGAGCACAGATACGCAGTATTTT